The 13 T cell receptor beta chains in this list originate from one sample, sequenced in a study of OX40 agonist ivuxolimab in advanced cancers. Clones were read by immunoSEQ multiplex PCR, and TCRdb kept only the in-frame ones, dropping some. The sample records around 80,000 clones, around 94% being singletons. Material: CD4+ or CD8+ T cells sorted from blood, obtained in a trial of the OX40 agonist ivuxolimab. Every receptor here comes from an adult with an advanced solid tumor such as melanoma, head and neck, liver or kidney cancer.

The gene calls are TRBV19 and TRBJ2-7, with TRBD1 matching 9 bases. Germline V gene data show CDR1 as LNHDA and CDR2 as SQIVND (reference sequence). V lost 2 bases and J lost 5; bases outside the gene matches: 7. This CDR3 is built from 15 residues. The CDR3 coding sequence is TGTGCCAGTAGTATATATGGGACAGGGTACCACGAGCAGTACTTC. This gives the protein CASSIYGTGYHEQYF.

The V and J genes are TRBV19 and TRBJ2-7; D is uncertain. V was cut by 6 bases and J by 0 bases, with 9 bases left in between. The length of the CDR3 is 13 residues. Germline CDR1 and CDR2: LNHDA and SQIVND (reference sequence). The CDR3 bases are TGTGCCAGTAGAGGCAAGAGCTCCTACGAGCAGTACTTC. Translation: CASRGKSSYEQYF.

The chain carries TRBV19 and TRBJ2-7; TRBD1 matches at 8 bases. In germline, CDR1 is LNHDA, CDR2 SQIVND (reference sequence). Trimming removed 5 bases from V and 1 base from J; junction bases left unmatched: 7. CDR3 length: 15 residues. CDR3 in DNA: TGTGCCAGTAGTTTAACAGGGGGACGTTCCTACGAGCAGTACTTC. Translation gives CASSLTGGRSYEQYF.

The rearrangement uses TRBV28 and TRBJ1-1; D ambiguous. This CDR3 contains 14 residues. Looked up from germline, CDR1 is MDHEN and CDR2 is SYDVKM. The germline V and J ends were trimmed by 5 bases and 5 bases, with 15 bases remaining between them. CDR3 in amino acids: CASSQTGTWTEAFF. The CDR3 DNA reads TGTGCCAGCAGTCAGACCGGCACGTGGACTGAAGCTTTCTTT.

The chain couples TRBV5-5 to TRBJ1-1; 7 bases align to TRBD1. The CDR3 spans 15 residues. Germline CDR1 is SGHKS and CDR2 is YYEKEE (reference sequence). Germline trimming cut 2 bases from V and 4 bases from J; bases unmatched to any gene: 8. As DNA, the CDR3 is TGTGCCAGCAGCTTACCCGACAGGGCGGGCACTGAAGCTTTCTTT. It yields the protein CASSLPDRAGTEAFF.

The CDR3 protein is CASSLWDRGLGEQFF. CDR3 nucleotide sequence: TGTGCCAGCAGCTTGTGGGACAGGGGATTGGGTGAGCAGTTCTTC. The chain couples TRBV5-4 to TRBJ2-1, with 10 bases that match TRBD1. The CDR3 consists of 15 residues. V trimming: 1 base; J trimming: 9 bases; junction bases outside the gene matches: 7. The germline V gene has CDR1 SGHNT and CDR2 YYREEE (reference sequence).

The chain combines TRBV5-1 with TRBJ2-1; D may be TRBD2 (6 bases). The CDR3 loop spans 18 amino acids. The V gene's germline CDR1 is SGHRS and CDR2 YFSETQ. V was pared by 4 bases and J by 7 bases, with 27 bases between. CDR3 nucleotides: TGCGCCAGCAGCCCGGAGGGAACTCCGGCCGGGGGAAAGAATGAGCAGTTCTTC. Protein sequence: CASSPEGTPAGGKNEQFF.

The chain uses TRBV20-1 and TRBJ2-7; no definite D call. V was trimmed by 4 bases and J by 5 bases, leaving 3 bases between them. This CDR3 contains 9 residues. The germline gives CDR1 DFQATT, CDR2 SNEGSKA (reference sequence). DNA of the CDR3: TGCAGTGCTAATGACGAGCAGTACTTC. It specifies CSANDEQYF.

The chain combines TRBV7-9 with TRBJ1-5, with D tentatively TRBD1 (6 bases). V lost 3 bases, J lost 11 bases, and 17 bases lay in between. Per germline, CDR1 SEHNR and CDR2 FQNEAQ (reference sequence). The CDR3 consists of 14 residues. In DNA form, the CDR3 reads TGTGCCAGCAGCTTTGGTCAGGGGCGGTGGTCCCAGCATTTT. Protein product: CASSFGQGRWSQHF.

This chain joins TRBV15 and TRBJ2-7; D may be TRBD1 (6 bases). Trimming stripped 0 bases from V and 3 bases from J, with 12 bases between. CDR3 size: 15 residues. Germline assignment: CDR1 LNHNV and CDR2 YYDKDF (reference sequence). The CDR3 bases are TGTGCCACCAGCAGAGATTTGGCACAGGGCTACGAGCAGTACTTC. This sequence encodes CATSRDLAQGYEQYF.

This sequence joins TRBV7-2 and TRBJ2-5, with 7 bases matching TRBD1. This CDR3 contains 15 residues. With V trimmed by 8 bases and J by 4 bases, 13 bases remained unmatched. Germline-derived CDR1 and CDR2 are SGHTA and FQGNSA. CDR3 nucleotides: TGTGCCAGCCGAATGACAGGGCTGCTGGGAGAGACCCAGTACTTC. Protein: CASRMTGLLGETQYF.

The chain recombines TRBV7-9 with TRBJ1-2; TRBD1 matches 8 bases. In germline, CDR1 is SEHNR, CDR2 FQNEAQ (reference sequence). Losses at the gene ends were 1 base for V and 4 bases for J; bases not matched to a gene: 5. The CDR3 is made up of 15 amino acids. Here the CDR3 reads CASSLGNRGIYGYTF. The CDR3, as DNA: TGTGCCAGCAGCTTAGGGAACAGGGGGATCTATGGCTACACCTTC.

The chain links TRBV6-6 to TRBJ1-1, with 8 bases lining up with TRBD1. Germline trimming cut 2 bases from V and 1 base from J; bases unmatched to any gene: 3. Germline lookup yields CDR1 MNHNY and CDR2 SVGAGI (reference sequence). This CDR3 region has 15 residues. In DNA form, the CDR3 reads TGTGCCAGCAGTTACGGACAGGGTGGGAACACTGAAGCTTTCTTT. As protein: CASSYGQGGNTEAFF.